The clone carrying this TCR beta chain has just a few counts. With 6 bases clipped from V and 5 bases from J, the junction kept 3 bases outside the gene matches. Germline V gives CDR1 SGHVS, CDR2 FNYEAQ. The CDR3 consists of 13 residues. cDNA came from around 0.54 to 1 ug RNA primed by random hexamers. MiXCR, applied by TCRdb to the immunoSEQ multiplex PCR reads, yields one record per CDR3 protein. Of more than 55,000 distinct CDR3 sequences in the sample, 95% to 96% were seen once. This entry comes from a study of CD8 T cells in Susac syndrome. This receptor was obtained from a human donor with multiple sclerosis. Material: CD4+ T cells from PBMCs. The chain couples TRBV7-6 to TRBJ2-5; TRBD1 aligns across 10 bases. In DNA form, the CDR3 reads TGTGCCAGCAGTTCGGGACAGGGGGAGACCCAGTACTTC. This encodes CASSSGQGETQYF.